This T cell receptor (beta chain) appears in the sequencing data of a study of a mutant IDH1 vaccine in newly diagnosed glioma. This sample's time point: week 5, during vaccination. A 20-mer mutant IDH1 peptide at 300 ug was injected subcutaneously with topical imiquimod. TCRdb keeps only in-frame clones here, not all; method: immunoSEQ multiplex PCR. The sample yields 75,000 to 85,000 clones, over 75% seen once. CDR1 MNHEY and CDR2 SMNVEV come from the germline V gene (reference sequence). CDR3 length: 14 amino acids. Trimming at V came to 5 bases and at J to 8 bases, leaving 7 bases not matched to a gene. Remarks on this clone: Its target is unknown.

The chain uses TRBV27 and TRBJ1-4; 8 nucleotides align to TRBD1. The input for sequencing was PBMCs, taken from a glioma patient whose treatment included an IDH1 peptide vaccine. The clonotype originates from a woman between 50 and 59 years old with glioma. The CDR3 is CASSLDRAGEKLFF. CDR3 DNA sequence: TGTGCCAGCAGTCTGGACAGGGCGGGGGAAAAACTGTTTTTT.